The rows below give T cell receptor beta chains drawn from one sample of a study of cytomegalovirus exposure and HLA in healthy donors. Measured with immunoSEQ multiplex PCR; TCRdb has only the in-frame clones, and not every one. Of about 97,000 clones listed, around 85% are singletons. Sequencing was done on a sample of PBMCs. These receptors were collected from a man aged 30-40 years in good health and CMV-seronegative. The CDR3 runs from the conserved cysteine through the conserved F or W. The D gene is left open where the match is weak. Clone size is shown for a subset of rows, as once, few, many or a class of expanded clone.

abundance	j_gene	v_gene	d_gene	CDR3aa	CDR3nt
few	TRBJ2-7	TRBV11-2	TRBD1	CASSPGQLTYEQYF	TGTGCCAGCAGCCCGGGACAGCTAACCTACGAGCAGTACTTC
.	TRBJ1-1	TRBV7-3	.	CASSYLAGTEAFF	TGTGCCAGCAGCTACCTGGCGGGGACTGAAGCTTTCTTT
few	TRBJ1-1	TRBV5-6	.	CASSLAGRVTEAFF	TGTGCCAGCAGCTTGGCGGGCAGGGTTACTGAAGCTTTCTTT
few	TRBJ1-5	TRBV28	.	CASSSPWPQHF	TGTGCCAGCAGTTCCCCCTGGCCCCAGCATTTT
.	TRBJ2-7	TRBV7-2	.	CASSTPGTPYEQYF	TGTGCCAGCAGCACTCCCGGGACTCCGTACGAGCAGTACTTC
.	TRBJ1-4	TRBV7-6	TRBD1	CASSRTGGNEKLFF	TGTGCCAGCAGCCGGACAGGGGGGAATGAAAAACTGTTTTTT
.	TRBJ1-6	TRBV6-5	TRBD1	CATGDRGTYNSPLHF	TGTGCCACGGGGGACAGGGGGACGTATAATTCACCCCTCCACTTT
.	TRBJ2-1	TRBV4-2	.	CASSELAYEQFF	TGTGCCAGCAGTGAATTAGCTTATGAGCAGTTCTTC
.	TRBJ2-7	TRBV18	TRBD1	CASSRQGFPTYEQYF	TGTGCCAGCTCACGACAGGGATTTCCGACCTACGAGCAGTACTTC
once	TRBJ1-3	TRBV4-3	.	CASSQDNTAGNTIYF	TGCGCCAGCAGCCAAGATAACACAGCTGGAAACACCATATATTTT